This TCR beta chain was sequenced in a study of PD-L1 blockade in urothelial cancer. Study context: At 3 weeks (second dose) and 6 weeks after starting treatment, blood was analyzed. A median approximately 140,000 T cells were found in blood samples.

Synthetically made TCR analog templates were put into each PCR as spikes. Using immunoSEQ multiplex PCR, the repertoire was profiled, and TCRdb retains in-frame clones only, with some absent. The sample shows about 81,000 clones, about 89% of them seen only once. Of note for this clone: The antigen is not known.

V was shortened by 5 bases and J by 2 bases, with 9 bases between the two germline ends. The CDR3 contains 13 residues. Germline CDR1 SNHLY, CDR2 FYNNEI. General study findings and limits: Tumor-associated blood clones were expanded more by durable-benefit patients at 3 weeks.

Documented time point: pretreatment peripheral blood. This sample comprised PBMCs, obtained around atezolizumab (anti-PD-L1) treatment. The receptor comes from a woman older than 75 with urothelial cancer. The rearrangement joins TRBV2 to TRBJ1-1, with unresolved D. The CDR3 loop is CASSFGRNTEAFF. DNA for the CDR3: TGTGCCAGCAGTTTCGGTCGAAACACTGAAGCTTTCTTT. Complete variable domain (other parts from reference TRBV2 and TRBJ1-1): EPEVTQTPSHQVTQMGQEVILRCVPISNHLYFYWYRQILGQKVEFLVSFYNNEISEKSEIFDDQFSVERPDGSNFTLKIRSTKLEDSAMYFCASSFGRNTEAFFGQGTRLTVV.